The 17 T cell receptor beta chains below all came from one sample that was sequenced in a study of blood T cell repertoires in COVID-19. Clones were sequenced by immunoSEQ multiplex PCR, and TCRdb holds only the in-frame ones, with some missing. The sample records roughly 340,000 clones, approximately 87% being singletons. The sample was peripheral blood. The receptors stem from a woman aged 45-60 years with COVID-19, enrolled during active disease.

This chain links TRBV11-3 with TRBJ2-7; 8 nucleotides line up with TRBD2. The CDR3 loop spans 11 amino acids. Germline V gives CDR1 SGHNT, CDR2 YENEEA. The trim removed 5 bases at V and 6 bases at J, leaving 0 bases unmatched. This CDR3 is CASSLAGEQYF. The CDR3 DNA reads as TGTGCCAGCAGCCTAGCGGGCGAGCAGTACTTC.

CDR3 nucleotide sequence: TGTGCCAGCTCACCCGGGGTTAACAATGAGCAGTTCTTC. This codes for CASSPGVNNEQFF. V is TRBV18 and J is TRBJ2-1; a weak D match, TRBD2 (5 bases). Germline CDR1 and CDR2: KGHSH and LQKENI. Trimming shortened V by 3 bases and J by 5 bases, and 8 bases separated the two germline ends. The CDR3 runs to 13 residues.

This clone was seen a handful of times. The chain is built from TRBV3-1 (or the pseudogene TRBV3-2) and TRBJ1-5; 8 bases map to TRBD1. Germline V gives CDR1 LGHDT, CDR2 YNNKEL (reference sequence). V trimming: 4 bases; J trimming: 2 bases; junction bases outside the gene matches: 7. The CDR3 length is 16 residues. DNA for the CDR3: TGTGCCAGCAGCCCCGACAGGGGCGTTGGCAATCAGCCCCAGCATTTT. Amino acids: CASSPDRGVGNQPQHF.

The chain carries TRBV5-5 and TRBJ2-6; D might be TRBD2 (5 bases). The CDR3 totals 16 residues. CDR1 and CDR2 (germline): SGHKS, YYEKEE (reference sequence). Trimming stripped 5 bases from V and 2 bases from J, with 14 bases between. The CDR3, as DNA: TGTGCCAGCAGAACGGCCTTCGGGACTGGGGCCAACGTCCTGACTTTC. Its translation: CASRTAFGTGANVLTF.

The chain employs TRBV18 and TRBJ2-6; 8 bases are shared with TRBD1. Germline V CDR1 and CDR2: KGHSH, LQKENI. V was pared by 4 bases and J by 3 bases, with 5 bases of the junction left unmatched. The CDR3 sequence is 16 residues long. CDR3 protein: CASSLDRVGGANVLTF. DNA for the CDR3: TGTGCCAGCTCACTGGACAGGGTGGGTGGGGCCAACGTCCTGACTTTC.

Only one count was recorded for this clone. The J gene is TRBJ2-7, the V gene TRBV9, with 9 bases that match TRBD1. The CDR3 loop spans 15 amino acids. Germline V gives CDR1 SGDLS, CDR2 YYNGEE. J was trimmed by 3 bases and V by 2 bases; bases with no gene match: 6. The CDR3 region is CASSVGTGSNYEQYF. In nucleotides, the CDR3 is TGTGCCAGCAGCGTCGGGACAGGGTCAAACTACGAGCAGTACTTC.

The chain employs TRBV6-2 or TRBV6-3 and TRBJ2-1; TRBD2 matches at 15 bases. This CDR3 comprises 16 residues. After removal of 2 bases from V and 9 bases from J, the junction contained 5 bases not matched to a gene. Germline values: CDR1 MNHEY, CDR2 SVGEGT. The CDR3 DNA reads as TGTGCCAGCAGTTACGGACTAGCGGGAGGGAGGGTTGAGCAGTTCTTC. This translates into CASSYGLAGGRVEQFF.

The chain uses TRBV25-1 and TRBJ1-2; 9 positions agree with TRBD1. Germline-derived CDR1 and CDR2 are MGHDK and SYGVNS. The CDR3 sequence is 14 residues long. V lost 7 bases to trimming and J lost 7 bases; unmatched junction nucleotides: 10. CDR3 residues: CASNSPGQGFGYTF. As DNA, the CDR3 is TGTGCCAGCAATTCGCCGGGACAGGGATTTGGCTACACCTTC.

This sequence joins TRBV2 and TRBJ1-5; 9 positions agree with TRBD1. The CDR3 has 16 residues. From germline, CDR1 is SNHLY and CDR2 FYNNEI. Germline trimming cut 1 base from V and 6 bases from J; bases unmatched to any gene: 7. CDR3 bases: TGTGCCAGCAGTGAAGACGGGACAGGGTTTGGTCAGCCCCAGCATTTT. It codes for CASSEDGTGFGQPQHF.

The gene calls are TRBV30 and TRBJ2-2; D ambiguous. Germline values: CDR1 GTSNPN, CDR2 SVGIG (reference sequence). V lost 0 bases and J 3 bases, leaving 11 bases between the germline ends. The CDR3 runs 15 residues. The CDR3 protein is CAWSVSLTYTGELFF. The CDR3 DNA sequence: TGTGCCTGGAGTGTATCTCTAACTTACACCGGGGAGCTGTTTTTT.

The chain employs TRBV11-2 and TRBJ2-7, with 9 bases lining up with TRBD2. The CDR3 totals 15 residues. The germline V gene encodes CDR1 SGHAT and CDR2 FQNNGV. The trim removed 6 bases at V and 3 bases at J, leaving 9 bases unmatched. In nucleotides, the CDR3 is TGTGCCAGCAGAGTTAGCGGGGGATCGCACTACGAGCAGTACTTC. Translating it yields CASRVSGGSHYEQYF. Full variable domain (missing parts from reference TRBV11-2 and TRBJ2-7): EAGVAQSPRYKIIEKRQSVAFWCNPISGHATLYWYQQILGQGPKLLIQFQNNGVVDDSQLPKDRFSAERLKGVDSTLKIQPAKLEDSAVYLCASRVSGGSHYEQYFGPGTRLTVT.

This chain connects TRBV6-5 to TRBJ2-1; D is unclear. The CDR3 is 13 residues long. V was cut by 6 bases and J by 4 bases, with 10 bases left in between. Germline V lookup: CDR1 MNHEY, CDR2 SVGAGI. This CDR3 is CASSADTYNEQFF. The CDR3 DNA reads TGTGCCAGCAGCGCCGACACTTACAATGAGCAGTTCTTC.

The rearrangement joins TRBV2 to TRBJ2-5; weak D call: TRBD2 (6 bases). Germline CDR1 is SNHLY and CDR2 is FYNNEI. V was pared by 8 bases and J by 2 bases, with 12 bases between. The CDR3 covers 13 residues. Written as DNA, the CDR3 is TGTGCCAGCTTTTCTGCGGGACAAGAGACCCAGTACTTC. It encodes CASFSAGQETQYF.

The chain joins TRBV10-1 to TRBJ2-7, with D tentatively TRBD1 (5 bases). CDR3 length equals 13 residues. Germline CDR1 reads WNHNN; CDR2 reads SYGVQD (reference sequence). V was trimmed by 6 bases and J by 3 bases, leaving 12 bases between them. The CDR3 DNA follows: TGCGCCAGCAGGAGGCAGGGTAGCTACGAGCAGTACTTC. Amino acid sequence: CASRRQGSYEQYF.

V is TRBV13 and J is TRBJ2-1; 12 bases are shared with TRBD2. V lost 1 base, J lost 6 bases, and 10 bases stayed unmatched. Germline CDR1 and CDR2: PRHDT and FYEKMQ (reference sequence). There are 18 residues in the CDR3. The CDR3 loop is CASSLEWTSGNLFNEQFF. CDR3 DNA: TGTGCCAGCAGCTTAGAATGGACTAGCGGGAATCTTTTCAATGAGCAGTTCTTC.

The V call is TRBV19, the J call TRBJ1-1, with 9 bases fitting TRBD1. Germline loops: CDR1 LNHDA, CDR2 SQIVND (reference sequence). CDR3 length: 16 residues. Trimming removed 5 bases from V and 2 bases from J; junction bases left unmatched: 9. CDR3 amino acids: CASSGTHRGRNTEAFF. The CDR3 nucleotides read TGTGCCAGTAGTGGAACCCACAGGGGGCGAAACACTGAAGCTTTCTTT.

The chain recombines TRBV3-1 (or the pseudogene TRBV3-2) with TRBJ1-4; 10 bases are a match to TRBD1. Germline V lookup: CDR1 LGHDT, CDR2 YNNKEL (reference sequence). This CDR3 has 15 residues. J was trimmed by 7 bases and V by 4 bases; bases with no gene match: 6. The CDR3 spells CASSRGTGAREKLFF. The CDR3 coding sequence is TGTGCCAGCAGCCGGGGGACAGGGGCTCGTGAAAAACTGTTTTTT.